This is a list of T cell receptor beta chains from one sample in a study of blood T cell repertoires in COVID-19. TCRdb keeps only in-frame clones here, not all; method: immunoSEQ multiplex PCR. The profile shows 150,000 to 200,000 clones, roughly 90% of them singletons. Sequenced input: PBMCs or T cells enriched from blood (not recorded which). These receptor sequences come from a woman aged 50 to 60 who had recovered from COVID-19. The CDR3 runs from the conserved cysteine through the conserved F or W. A D gene is named only where the DNA matches it firmly. The size entry is marked missing in some rows and otherwise reads once, few, many or a size class.

clone_size	v_call	d_call	j_call	cdr3_aa	cdr3_nt
.	TRBV6-1	.	TRBJ1-2	CASMGGRGGYTF	TGTGCCAGCATGGGAGGGCGAGGGGGCTACACCTTC
.	TRBV9	.	TRBJ1-4	CASTKTGSNEKLFF	TGTGCCAGCACCAAGACAGGCTCTAATGAAAAACTGTTTTTT
.	TRBV29-1	TRBD1	TRBJ2-1	CSVVGQAHGYEQFF	TGCAGCGTTGTGGGACAGGCACACGGCTATGAGCAGTTCTTC
.	TRBV12-3/TRBV12-4	TRBD1	TRBJ1-1	CASRPGQRLEAFF	TGTGCCAGCAGGCCGGGACAGAGGCTTGAAGCTTTCTTT
.	TRBV7-6	TRBD1	TRBJ1-5	CASSLRQGSNQPQHF	TGTGCCAGCAGCCTCAGACAGGGTAGCAATCAGCCCCAGCATTTT
few	TRBV5-1	TRBD1	TRBJ1-6	CASSLTPGTGNSPLHF	TGCGCCAGCAGCTTGACCCCCGGGACAGGGAATTCACCCCTCCACTTT
.	TRBV7-3	.	TRBJ2-7	CASSLQQASDSYEQYF	TGTGCCAGCAGCTTACAGCAAGCGTCCGATTCCTACGAGCAGTACTTC
.	TRBV30	TRBD1	TRBJ1-6	CAWSVNRGSSNNSPLHF	TGTGCCTGGAGTGTTAACAGGGGATCCTCAAATAATTCACCCCTCCACTTT
.	TRBV6-5	.	TRBJ2-2	CASGTPRTGELFF	TGTGCCAGCGGGACACCGAGGACCGGGGAGCTGTTTTTT
.	TRBV27	TRBD2	TRBJ2-3	CASSPVPGTSGGTDTQYF	TGTGCCAGCAGTCCAGTCCCCGGGACTAGCGGGGGCACAGATACGCAGTATTTT
.	TRBV5-1	TRBD1	TRBJ2-5	CASSLPGTGYQETQYF	TGCGCCAGCAGCCTCCCCGGGACAGGGTACCAAGAGACCCAGTACTTC
.	TRBV3-1/TRBV3-2	.	TRBJ1-4	CASSPDIYNEKLFF	TGTGCCAGCAGCCCGGACATTTATAATGAAAAACTGTTTTTT
.	TRBV6-5	.	TRBJ2-7	CASSTITGSYEQYF	TGTGCCAGCAGTACGATTACAGGGTCCTACGAGCAGTACTTC
.	TRBV2	.	TRBJ1-2	CASSAISPADGYTF	TGTGCCAGCAGTGCAATATCCCCGGCGGATGGCTACACCTTC
.	TRBV4-3	TRBD2	TRBJ2-1	CASSQEIPGLAGGFEQFF	TGCGCCAGCAGCCAAGAAATTCCGGGACTAGCGGGGGGGTTTGAGCAGTTCTTC
few	TRBV19	.	TRBJ1-1	CASSTKKTGNTEAFF	TGTGCCAGTAGTACCAAAAAGACAGGGAACACTGAAGCTTTCTTT
.	TRBV7-9	TRBD2	TRBJ2-7	CASSLTGTSQEQYF	TGTGCCAGCAGCTTAACCGGGACTAGTCAGGAGCAGTACTTC
.	TRBV6-5	TRBD1	TRBJ2-7	CASTPTGTGGYEQYF	TGTGCCAGTACCCCTACCGGGACAGGGGGCTACGAGCAGTACTTC
once	TRBV7-3	.	TRBJ2-5	CASSHNAGEMETQYF	TGTGCCAGCAGCCACAATGCAGGGGAAATGGAGACCCAGTACTTC
once	TRBV19	TRBD1	TRBJ2-5	CATGTAKGETQYF	TGTGCCACCGGGACAGCTAAAGGCGAGACCCAGTACTTC
.	TRBV29-1	TRBD1	TRBJ2-7	CSVEGSTGGYAQYF	TGCAGCGTTGAAGGTTCGACAGGGGGATACGCGCAGTACTTC
.	TRBV19	.	TRBJ1-6	CASSILGSSTYNSPLHF	TGTGCCAGTAGTATTTTGGGCAGTTCAACTTATAATTCACCCCTCCACTTT
.	TRBV24-1	TRBD2	TRBJ2-1	CATSDPSGGRYNEQFF	TGTGCCACCAGTGACCCTAGCGGGGGGAGGTACAATGAGCAGTTCTTC
.	TRBV6-4	.	TRBJ1-1	CASSLQPNTEAFF	TGTGCCAGCTCTTTACAGCCGAACACTGAAGCTTTCTTT
.	TRBV9	.	TRBJ1-2	CASSVQGYYTF	TGTGCCAGCAGCGTACAGGGTTACTACACCTTC
once	TRBV18	TRBD2	TRBJ2-3	CAAGGLTDTQYF	TGTGCGGCCGGGGGGTTGACAGATACGCAGTATTTT
.	TRBV21-1	.	TRBJ2-3	CASSKVQGGTSGGYPLADTQYF	TGTGCCAGCAGCAAAGTCCAGGGCGGGACTAGCGGGGGGTATCCACTAGCAGATACGCAGTATTTT
once	TRBV5-4	.	TRBJ1-6	CASSLPRGANSPLHF	TGTGCCAGCAGCTTGCCGCGGGGTGCTAATTCACCCCTCCACTTT
.	TRBV7-2	.	TRBJ2-5	CASSFGQTGVETQYF	TGTGCCAGCAGCTTCGGACAAACGGGCGTGGAGACCCAGTACTTC
.	TRBV2	.	TRBJ1-5	CASAKAGGLYSNQPQHF	TGTGCCAGCGCAAAGGCGGGGGGACTGTATAGCAATCAGCCCCAGCATTTT
.	TRBV27	TRBD1	TRBJ2-1	CASSPRRQGKDEQFF	TGTGCCAGCAGTCCCCGCCGACAGGGCAAGGATGAGCAGTTCTTC
.	TRBV7-9	.	TRBJ2-5	CASSFSGTQETQYF	TGTGCCAGCAGCTTTTCCGGGACTCAAGAGACCCAGTACTTC
.	TRBV10-3	TRBD2	TRBJ2-2	CAISDAGLAKTGELFF	TGTGCCATCAGTGACGCGGGACTAGCAAAAACCGGGGAGCTGTTTTTT
few	TRBV7-9	.	TRBJ2-7	CASSPRGGKRADEQYF	TGTGCCAGCAGCCCTAGGGGCGGGAAAAGGGCGGACGAGCAGTACTTC
few	TRBV4-1	.	TRBJ1-1	CASSQGNWDIEAFF	TGCGCCAGCAGCCAAGGTAATTGGGACATTGAAGCTTTCTTT
.	TRBV18	.	TRBJ2-6	CASSYSGANVLTF	TGTGCCAGCTCCTACTCTGGGGCCAACGTCCTGACTTTC
.	TRBV7-2	TRBD2	TRBJ2-1	CASSLVGTSGANEQFF	TGTGCCAGCAGCTTAGTAGGGACTAGCGGGGCAAATGAGCAGTTCTTC
.	TRBV3-1/TRBV3-2	.	TRBJ1-3	CASSQVGGGGQGEFGNTIYF	TGTGCCAGCAGCCAAGTCGGGGGGGGCGGTCAGGGAGAATTTGGAAACACCATATATTTT
.	TRBV19	.	TRBJ1-5	CASSIWQGNSNQPQHF	TGTGCCAGTAGTATCTGGCAGGGTAATAGCAATCAGCCCCAGCATTTT
.	TRBV5-1	TRBD1	TRBJ2-3	CASSTGQVTDTQYF	TGCGCCAGCAGCACGGGACAGGTTACAGATACGCAGTATTTT
once	TRBV9	.	TRBJ1-2	CASSDPGPGGFNYGYTF	TGTGCCAGCAGCGATCCTGGTCCCGGGGGATTTAACTATGGCTACACCTTC
.	TRBV7-6	TRBD1	TRBJ1-5	CASSPGTGINQPQHF	TGTGCCAGCAGTCCCGGGACAGGGATTAATCAGCCCCAGCATTTT
.	TRBV6-6	TRBD1	TRBJ2-7	CASNWDSSYEQYF	TGTGCCAGCAACTGGGACAGCTCCTACGAGCAGTACTTC
.	TRBV7-2	.	TRBJ2-1	CASSPAGFNYNEQFF	TGTGCCAGCAGCCCCGCGGGGTTTAACTACAATGAGCAGTTCTTC
.	TRBV15	.	TRBJ2-7	CATSRDRVVQYF	TGTGCCACCAGCAGAGATCGGGTCGTGCAGTACTTC
.	TRBV19	.	TRBJ1-5	CASSIVRQPQHF	TGTGCCAGTAGTATAGTTAGACAGCCCCAGCATTTT
.	TRBV27	TRBD1	TRBJ2-6	CASSKETGGAGANVLTF	TGTGCCAGCAGCAAAGAGACAGGGGGTGCTGGGGCCAACGTCCTGACTTTC
.	TRBV16	TRBD1	TRBJ1-3	CASSFRDSGNTIYF	TGTGCCAGCAGCTTCCGGGACAGCGGAAACACCATATATTTT
.	TRBV19	.	TRBJ1-2	CASTPGGAPGGGYTF	TGTGCCAGTACCCCGGGAGGGGCTCCTGGCGGGGGCTACACCTTC
.	TRBV19	TRBD1	TRBJ2-7	CASTGTGVYEQYF	TGTGCCAGTACCGGGACAGGGGTGTACGAGCAGTACTTC
.	TRBV5-8	.	TRBJ2-7	CASSPRGPYEQYF	TGTGCCAGCAGCCCCAGGGGCCCCTACGAGCAGTACTTC